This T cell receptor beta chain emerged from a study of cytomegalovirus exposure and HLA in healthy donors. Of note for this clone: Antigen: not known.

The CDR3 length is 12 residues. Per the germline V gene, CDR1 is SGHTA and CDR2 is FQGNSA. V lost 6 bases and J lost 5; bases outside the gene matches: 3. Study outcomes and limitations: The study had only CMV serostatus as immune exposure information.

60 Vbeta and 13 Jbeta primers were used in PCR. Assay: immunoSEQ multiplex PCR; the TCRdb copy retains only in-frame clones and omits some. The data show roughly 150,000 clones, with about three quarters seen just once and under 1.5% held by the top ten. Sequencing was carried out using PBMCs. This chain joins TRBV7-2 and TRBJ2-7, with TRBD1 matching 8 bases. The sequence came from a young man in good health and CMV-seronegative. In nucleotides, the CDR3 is TGTGCCAGCAGTGACAGGGGCCACGAGCAGTACTTC. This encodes CASSDRGHEQYF.